The T cell receptor beta chain under discussion was sequenced for a study of T-cell memory formation after mild COVID-19. Amplification by 5'RACE using constant-segment primers produced TCR alpha and TCR beta cDNA libraries that carried sample barcodes and UMIs. TCRdb used MiXCR to reprocess the 5' RACE reads, holding one entry per CDR3 protein. The profile shows 250,000 to 350,000 distinct CDR3 sequences, around 19% of them singletons. This clonotype has just a few counts. The antigen is undetermined. CDR3 length: 12 amino acids. V trimming: 8 bases; J trimming: 8 bases; junction bases outside the gene matches: 5. The V gene's germline CDR1 is SGHAT and CDR2 FQNNGV. Study outcomes and limitations: Pre-infection memory carried some responding clones, suggesting that cross-reactive memory joined. A balance of CD4 and CD8 characterized clones contracting day 15 to 85, whereas later expanders leaned CD4+.

The J gene is TRBJ1-5, the V gene TRBV11-2, with 8 bases that match TRBD1. Material: PBMCs or a T cell subset sorted from them (not recorded which). The TCR sequence derives from a man between 18 and 35 years old who had mild COVID-19 (a few samples of this study predate the infection). Cell type and time point are not known. The CDR3 DNA is TGTGCCAGCCCCAGGGGGCGGAAGCCCCAGCATTTT. The encoded protein is CASPRGRKPQHF.